This passage covers 18 T cell receptor beta chains from one sample sequenced in a study of naive and memory T cell subsets. Both TRBC1 and TRBC2 were covered by a beta constant-region primer of two equimolar oligonucleotides. Nested alpha and beta constant-region primers with the SP2 primer drove four PCR rounds on ligated cDNA. A single record per CDR3 protein comes from TCRdb applying MiXCR to the UMI-ligation and nested PCR reads. The sample includes 80,000 to 95,000 distinct CDR3 sequences, over 9% seen only once; the top ten take 1.2%. Sequenced: naive CD8+ T cells from blood. The receptors here all came from a human donor in good health.

In this sample, this clonotype turned up many times. The chain links TRBV29-1 to TRBJ2-7; 7 nucleotides agree with TRBD2. V was pared by 3 bases and J by 5 bases, with 7 bases of the junction left unmatched. Germline V lookup: CDR1 SQVTM, CDR2 ANQGSEA. This CDR3 spans 13 amino acids. CDR3 nucleotides: TGCAGCGTTGAGGGAGGGACCGGGGACGAGCAGTACTTC. This encodes CSVEGGTGDEQYF.

The chain recombines TRBV11-3 with TRBJ2-3, with 12 nucleotides matching TRBD1. CDR1 and CDR2 (germline): SGHNT, YENEEA. The CDR3 extends over 19 amino acids. Trimming removed 1 base from V and 0 bases from J; junction bases left unmatched: 8. The CDR3 sequence: CASSLVDGTGGVSTDTQYF. The CDR3 DNA reads TGTGCCAGCAGCTTAGTAGATGGGACAGGGGGCGTTAGCACAGATACGCAGTATTTT. The whole variable domain, filled in from reference TRBV11-3 and TRBJ2-3, reads EAGVVQSPRYKIIEKKQPVAFWCNPISGHNTLYWYLQNLGQGPELLIRYENEEAVDDSQLPKDRFSAERLKGVDSTLKIQPAELGDSAVYLCASSLVDGTGGVSTDTQYFGPGTRLTVL.

The CDR3 spells CATSEASYEQYF. CDR3 coding DNA: TGTGCCACCAGCGAGGCCTCCTACGAGCAGTACTTC. The gene calls are TRBV15 and TRBJ2-7, with no clear D. Per the germline V gene, CDR1 is LNHNV and CDR2 is YYDKDF (reference sequence). CDR3 length: 12 residues. The germline V and J ends were trimmed by 5 bases and 0 bases, with 5 bases remaining between them.

This clonotype was counted only a few times. The CDR3 DNA reads as TGTGCCAGCAGTGAAGTGTTCTACACTGAAGCTTTCTTT. Translation gives CASSEVFYTEAFF. The gene calls are TRBV6-1 and TRBJ1-1; D call uncertain. V was cut by 1 base and J by 3 bases, with 6 bases left in between. Germline loops: CDR1 MNHNS, CDR2 SASEGT. This CDR3 spans 13 amino acids.

This clonotype was seen repeatedly, ten times or more. This chain joins TRBV10-2 and TRBJ2-2, with D hard to call. The germline V gene has CDR1 WSHSY and CDR2 SAAADI. The V gene lost 1 base and the J gene lost 2 bases, with 2 bases spanning the gap. This CDR3 comprises 13 residues. CDR3 sequence reads: CASSELNTGELFF. CDR3 DNA: TGCGCCAGCAGTGAGTTAAACACCGGGGAGCTGTTTTTT.

The chain uses TRBV7-9 and TRBJ1-2; D remains ambiguous. V lost 4 bases and J lost 7, with 7 bases in between. CDR3 length equals 11 residues. Per germline, CDR1 SEHNR and CDR2 FQNEAQ (reference sequence). Written as DNA, the CDR3 is TGTGCCAGCAGCTACAGCGGTGGCTACACCTTC. It specifies CASSYSGGYTF.

The sample holds many counts of this clonotype. V usage is TRBV5-1 and J usage is TRBJ2-3, with D uncertain. The CDR3 loop spans 15 amino acids. The V end lost 2 bases, the J end lost 0 bases, and 10 bases lay between the germline ends. The germline V gene encodes CDR1 SGHRS and CDR2 YFSETQ. CDR3 in DNA: TGCGCCAGCAGCTTAACAGAACATAGCACAGATACGCAGTATTTT. Its translation: CASSLTEHSTDTQYF.

The chain carries TRBV20-1 and TRBJ1-1; tentative D call: TRBD1 (6 bases). Germline V gene sequence: CDR1 DFQATT, CDR2 SNEGSKA (reference sequence). This CDR3 comprises 16 residues. Trimming removed 5 bases from V and 4 bases from J, with 23 bases in between. The CDR3 nucleotides read TGCAGTGCTCGTGTGCCCCACAGGGACATGATCACTGAAGCTTTCTTT. Its translation: CSARVPHRDMITEAFF.

This clonotype has ten or more counts. The rearrangement links TRBV27 to TRBJ1-5; the match to TRBD1 covers 7 bases. This CDR3 has 16 amino acids. V was pared by 5 bases and J by 1 base, with 8 bases of the junction left unmatched. The germline gives CDR1 MNHEY, CDR2 SMNVEV (reference sequence). Written as DNA, the CDR3 is TGTGCCAGCAGTGGCCCAGGGGGGGCCAGCAATCAGCCCCAGCATTTT. Its protein product is CASSGPGGASNQPQHF.

This clonotype was found many times. The V call is TRBV4-2, the J call TRBJ2-1, with TRBD2 as a possible D gene (6 bases). V was cut by 4 bases and J by 0 bases, with 10 bases left in between. This CDR3 has 15 amino acids. CDR1 is LGHNA and CDR2 is YNFKEQ in the germline V gene. CDR3 coding DNA: TGTGCCAGCAGCCCGCGGGACTTCTCCTACAATGAGCAGTTCTTC. Its protein product is CASSPRDFSYNEQFF.

This sequence joins TRBV4-1 and TRBJ2-7; TRBD1 aligns across 10 bases. The trim removed 4 bases at V and 6 bases at J, leaving 6 bases unmatched. The length of the CDR3 is 14 residues. From germline, CDR1 is MGHRA and CDR2 YSYEKL. The CDR3 is CASSPGTGAPEQYF. The DNA of the CDR3 is TGCGCCAGCAGCCCCGGGACAGGGGCGCCCGAGCAGTACTTC.

This clonotype has at least ten counts. The gene calls are TRBV2 and TRBJ2-7; TRBD1 is a possible D gene (6 bases). V shed 10 bases and J shed 7 bases, with 14 bases lying between them. The CDR3 has 11 amino acids. Germline loops: CDR1 SNHLY, CDR2 FYNNEI. CDR3 sequence reads: CATRVDREQYF. The DNA of the CDR3 is TGTGCCACCCGAGTCGACAGGGAGCAGTACTTC.

This clonotype was seen only a few times. The CDR3 DNA reads as TGTGCCAGCAGCTCCAGCACCGGGGAGCTGTTTTTT. As protein: CASSSSTGELFF. J is TRBJ2-2 and V is TRBV7-6, with D hard to call. This CDR3 region has 12 residues. The ends were cut back, 4 bases at V and 4 bases at J, with 4 bases in the middle. Germline CDR1 is SGHVS and CDR2 is FNYEAQ.

This chain uses TRBV7-9 with TRBJ2-5, with D hard to call. The CDR3 runs 12 residues. Trimming stripped 4 bases from V and 5 bases from J, with 8 bases between. Per the germline V gene, CDR1 is SEHNR and CDR2 is FQNEAQ (reference sequence). The CDR3 region is CASSSLPETQYF. In DNA, the CDR3 is TGTGCCAGCAGCTCCCTGCCCGAGACCCAGTACTTC.

In regard to this clonotype: At one of its ends the junction is not consistent with the germline gene, which may arise from a read error. The chain is built from TRBV11-1 and TRBJ2-3; maybe TRBD1 (5 bases). CDR3 length equals 14 residues. Germline CDR1 SGHAT, CDR2 FQDESV (reference sequence). CDR3 nucleotides: TGTGCCAGCAACTTAGGTACACAGGCGGATACGCAGTATTTT. Protein: CASNLGTQADTQYF. Variable domain in full (rest from reference TRBV11-1 and TRBJ2-3): EAEVAQSPRYKITEKSQAVAFWCDPISGHATLYWYRQILGQGPELLVQFQDESVVDDSQLPKDRFSAERLKGVDSTLKIQPAELGDSAMYLCASNLGTQADTQYFGPGTRLTVL.

There are a few counts of this clonotype. V usage is TRBV29-1 and J usage is TRBJ1-2, with 7 nucleotides matching TRBD1. From germline, CDR1 is SQVTM and CDR2 ANQGSEA. The CDR3 totals 14 residues. The V gene end was trimmed by 6 bases and the J gene end by 0 bases; junction bases not matched to a gene: 7. The CDR3 DNA sequence: TGCAGCGTAGACGGGGACAGCACTAACTATGGCTACACCTTC. Residues: CSVDGDSTNYGYTF.

In its sample, this clonotype was seen many times. The rearrangement joins TRBV29-1 to TRBJ2-5; unclear D gene. V was cut by 7 bases and J by 2 bases, with 14 bases left in between. The CDR3 covers 13 residues. The V gene's germline CDR1 is SQVTM and CDR2 ANQGSEA. The CDR3 DNA reads TGCAGCGCCGTAGGGCTACTACAAGAGACCCAGTACTTC. Translation: CSAVGLLQETQYF.

This clonotype was detected many times. The genes are TRBV12-3 or TRBV12-4 and TRBJ1-5; D gene ambiguous. The germline V and J ends were trimmed by 0 bases and 3 bases, with 9 bases remaining between them. There are 15 residues in the CDR3. The CDR3 DNA reads TGTGCCAGCAGTTTAGCAACGGCAAACAATCAGCCCCAGCATTTT. The encoded protein is CASSLATANNQPQHF.